Below, 6 T cell receptor beta chains from the same sample are listed, as sequenced in a study of OX40 agonist ivuxolimab in advanced cancers. TCRdb keeps only in-frame clones here, not all; method: immunoSEQ multiplex PCR. The table lists 70,000 to 85,000 clones, about 93% of them singletons. The specimen comprised CD4+ or CD8+ T cells sorted from blood, sampled in a trial of the OX40 agonist ivuxolimab. The receptors derive from an adult with an advanced solid tumor such as melanoma, head and neck, liver or kidney cancer.

The chain recombines TRBV7-9 with TRBJ2-1; the match to TRBD2 covers 11 bases. CDR3 length: 17 amino acids. Looked up from germline, CDR1 is SEHNR and CDR2 is FQNEAQ (reference sequence). V lost 5 bases and J lost 10; bases outside the gene matches: 16. This chain's CDR3 is CASSPIGTSGRLQEQFF. CDR3 DNA sequence: TGTGCCAGCAGCCCCATCGGGACTAGCGGTAGGCTACAGGAGCAGTTCTTC.

The chain employs TRBV6-1 and TRBJ2-1; 13 nucleotides align to TRBD2. J gave up 10 bases and V 1 base, and 4 bases lay outside the gene matches. Germline V lookup: CDR1 MNHNS, CDR2 SASEGT. CDR3 size: 15 residues. As DNA, the CDR3 is TGTGCCAGCAGTGAAGGGGGACTAGCGGGACAAGAGCAGTTCTTC. It yields the protein CASSEGGLAGQEQFF.

This clone was detected once. CDR3 protein: CASSPWTGPNEKLFF. The CDR3 DNA sequence: TGTGCCAGTAGTCCGTGGACAGGGCCTAATGAAAAACTGTTTTTT. The V gene is TRBV19, the J gene TRBJ1-4; 8 bases agree with TRBD1. CDR1 and CDR2 from the germline V gene are LNHDA and SQIVND (reference sequence). The trim removed 5 bases at V and 3 bases at J, leaving 5 bases unmatched. The CDR3 is 15 residues long.

V is TRBV28 and J is TRBJ1-2; D perhaps matches TRBD1 (6 bases). The germline V gene has CDR1 MDHEN and CDR2 SYDVKM. The V and J ends lost 3 bases and 3 bases respectively, with 14 bases between them. The length of the CDR3 is 15 residues. The CDR3 protein is CASSFLSTGDYGYTF. CDR3 DNA: TGTGCCAGCAGTTTTCTCTCGACAGGCGACTATGGCTACACCTTC.

The J gene is TRBJ2-6, the V gene TRBV28; weak D call: TRBD1 (6 bases). CDR3 size: 16 residues. Between the trimmed V and J ends, which lost 6 bases and 2 bases, there was a span of 14 bases. Germline V gives CDR1 MDHEN, CDR2 SYDVKM. CDR3 residues: CASSPYRVTGANVLTF. The CDR3 DNA is TGTGCCAGCAGCCCCTACAGGGTAACTGGGGCCAACGTCCTGACTTTC.

This rearrangement joins TRBV11-3 to TRBJ2-7; 13 bases match TRBD2. This CDR3 contains 15 residues. CDR1 and CDR2 from the germline V gene are SGHNT and YENEEA. With V trimmed by 2 bases and J by 3 bases, 1 base remained unmatched. The CDR3 is CASSLRLAGGYEQYF. CDR3 in DNA: TGTGCCAGCAGCTTAAGACTAGCGGGAGGCTACGAGCAGTACTTC.